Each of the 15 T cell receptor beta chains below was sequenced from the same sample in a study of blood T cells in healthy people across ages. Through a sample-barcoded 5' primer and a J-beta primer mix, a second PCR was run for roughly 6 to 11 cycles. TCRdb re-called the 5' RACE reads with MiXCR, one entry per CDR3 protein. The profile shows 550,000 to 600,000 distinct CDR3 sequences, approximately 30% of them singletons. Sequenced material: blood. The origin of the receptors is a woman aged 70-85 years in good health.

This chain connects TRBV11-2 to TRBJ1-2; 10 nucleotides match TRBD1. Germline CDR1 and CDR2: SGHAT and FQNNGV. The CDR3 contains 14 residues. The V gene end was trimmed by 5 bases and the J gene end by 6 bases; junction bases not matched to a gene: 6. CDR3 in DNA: TGTGCCAGCAGCCCGGGACAGGGGAGAGATGGCTACACCTTC. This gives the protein CASSPGQGRDGYTF.

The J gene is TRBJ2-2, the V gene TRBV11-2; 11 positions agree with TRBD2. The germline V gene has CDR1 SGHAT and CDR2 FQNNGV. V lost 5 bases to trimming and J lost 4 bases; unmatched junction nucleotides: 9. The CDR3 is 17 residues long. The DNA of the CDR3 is TGTGCCAGCAGCAATCTACTAGCGGGGGACCCCACCGGGGAGCTGTTTTTT. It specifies CASSNLLAGDPTGELFF.

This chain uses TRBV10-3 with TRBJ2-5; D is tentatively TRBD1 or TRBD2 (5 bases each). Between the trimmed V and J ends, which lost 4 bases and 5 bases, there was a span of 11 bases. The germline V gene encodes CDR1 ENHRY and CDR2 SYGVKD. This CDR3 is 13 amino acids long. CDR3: CAISVSREETQYF. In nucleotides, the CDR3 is TGTGCCATCAGTGTATCCAGGGAGGAGACCCAGTACTTC.

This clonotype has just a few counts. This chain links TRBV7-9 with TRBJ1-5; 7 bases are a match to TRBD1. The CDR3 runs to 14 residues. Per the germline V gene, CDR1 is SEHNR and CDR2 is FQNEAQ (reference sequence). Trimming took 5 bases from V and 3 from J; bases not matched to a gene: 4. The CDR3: CASSRDSFNQPQHF. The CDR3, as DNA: TGTGCCAGCAGCAGGGACAGCTTCAATCAGCCCCAGCATTTT.

The CDR3 DNA is TGTGCCAGCAGCGAGGGGGACAGGGTTCCCTACGAGCAGTACTTC. Its protein is CASSEGDRVPYEQYF. The chain links TRBV9 to TRBJ2-5; TRBD1 matches 9 bases. The DNA matches TRBJ2-7 better at its end, which makes the J call doubtful. CDR1 is SGDLS, CDR2 YYNGEE, per germline. The length of the CDR3 is 15 residues.

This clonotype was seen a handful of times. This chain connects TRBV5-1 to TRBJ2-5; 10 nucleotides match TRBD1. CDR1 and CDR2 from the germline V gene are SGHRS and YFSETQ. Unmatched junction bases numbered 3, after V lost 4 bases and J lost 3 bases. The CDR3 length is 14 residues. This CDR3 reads CASSVGQGEETQYF. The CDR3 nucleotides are TGCGCCAGCAGCGTAGGACAGGGGGAAGAGACCCAGTACTTC.

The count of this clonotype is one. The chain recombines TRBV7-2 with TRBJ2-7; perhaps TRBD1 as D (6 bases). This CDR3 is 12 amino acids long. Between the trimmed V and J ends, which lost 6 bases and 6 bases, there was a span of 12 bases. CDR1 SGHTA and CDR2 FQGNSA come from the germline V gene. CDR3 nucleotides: TGTGCCAGCAGTTACAGGGTTGGCGAGCAGTACTTC. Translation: CASSYRVGEQYF.

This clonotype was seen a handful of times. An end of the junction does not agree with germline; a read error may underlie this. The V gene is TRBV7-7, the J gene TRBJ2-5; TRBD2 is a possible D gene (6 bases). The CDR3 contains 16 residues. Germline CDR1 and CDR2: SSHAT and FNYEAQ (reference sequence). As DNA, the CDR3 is TGTGCTAGCAGCTTATACAGAGGCGGGGCTGGGGAGACCCAGTACTTC. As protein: CASSLYRGGAGETQYF.

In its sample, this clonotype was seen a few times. CDR3 residues: CASSRQGGGETQYF. CDR3 nucleotides: TGTGCCAGTAGTCGACAGGGAGGTGGAGAGACCCAGTACTTC. This chain links TRBV19 with TRBJ2-5; maybe TRBD1 (7 bases). The CDR3 loop spans 14 amino acids. V shed 5 bases and J shed 4 bases, with 14 bases lying between them. CDR1 and CDR2 from the germline V gene are LNHDA and SQIVND (reference sequence).

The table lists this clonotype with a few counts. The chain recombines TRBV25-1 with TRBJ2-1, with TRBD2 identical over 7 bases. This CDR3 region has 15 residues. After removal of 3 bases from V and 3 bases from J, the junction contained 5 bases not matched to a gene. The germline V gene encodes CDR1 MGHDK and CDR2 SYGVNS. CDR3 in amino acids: CASSEPGGNYNEQFF. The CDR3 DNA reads TGTGCCAGCAGTGAGCCCGGGGGGAACTACAATGAGCAGTTCTTC.

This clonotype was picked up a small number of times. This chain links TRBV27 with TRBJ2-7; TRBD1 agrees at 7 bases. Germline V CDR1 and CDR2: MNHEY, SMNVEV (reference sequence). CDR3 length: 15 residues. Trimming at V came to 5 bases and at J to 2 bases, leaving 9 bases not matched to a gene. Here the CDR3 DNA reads TGTGCCAGCAGTCCACGGGACAGATACCCCTACGAGCAGTACTTC. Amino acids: CASSPRDRYPYEQYF.

CDR3 bases: TGCGCCAGCAGCTTGAATCCCGGAGGTGGCAAAGAAAAACTGTTTTTT. It codes for CASSLNPGGGKEKLFF. The gene calls are TRBV5-1 and TRBJ1-4; D gene ambiguous. Trimming removed 1 base from V and 8 bases from J, with 18 bases in between. This CDR3 contains 16 residues. The germline V gene encodes CDR1 SGHRS and CDR2 YFSETQ.

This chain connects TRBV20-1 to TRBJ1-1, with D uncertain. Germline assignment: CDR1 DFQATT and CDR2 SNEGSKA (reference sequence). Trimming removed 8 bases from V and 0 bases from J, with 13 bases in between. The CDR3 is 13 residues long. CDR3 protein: CSTPSTMNTEAFF. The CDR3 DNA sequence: TGCAGTACGCCTTCCACCATGAACACTGAAGCTTTCTTT.

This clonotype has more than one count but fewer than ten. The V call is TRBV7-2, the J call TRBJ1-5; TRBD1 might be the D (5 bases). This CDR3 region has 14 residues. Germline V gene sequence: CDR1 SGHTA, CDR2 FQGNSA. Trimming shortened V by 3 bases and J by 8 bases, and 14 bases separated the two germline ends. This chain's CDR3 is CASSFGGASKPQHF. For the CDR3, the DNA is TGTGCCAGCAGCTTCGGAGGGGCTTCGAAGCCCCAGCATTTT.

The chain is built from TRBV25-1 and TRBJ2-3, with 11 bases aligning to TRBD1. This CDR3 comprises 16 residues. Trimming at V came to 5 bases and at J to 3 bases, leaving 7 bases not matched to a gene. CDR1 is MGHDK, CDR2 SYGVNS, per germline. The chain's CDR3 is CASSHGQGAGTDTQYF. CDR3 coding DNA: TGTGCCAGCAGTCACGGACAGGGGGCCGGAACAGATACGCAGTATTTT. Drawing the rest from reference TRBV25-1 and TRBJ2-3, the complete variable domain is EADIYQTPRYLVIGTGKKITLECSQTMGHDKMYWYQQDPGMELHLIHYSYGVNSTEKGDLSSESTVSRIRTEHFPLTLESARPSHTSQYLCASSHGQGAGTDTQYFGPGTRLTVL.